The 20 T cell receptor beta chains in this list originate from one sample, sequenced in a study of blood T cell repertoires in COVID-19. Clones were read by immunoSEQ multiplex PCR, and TCRdb kept only the in-frame ones, dropping some. The sample lists fewer than 40,000 clones; roughly 80% were seen once. Sequencing was carried out using peripheral blood. The source is a man in his 70s with COVID-19, enrolled during active disease.

This clone was seen only a few times. CDR3 amino acids: CASSRGPGGGREKLFF. The CDR3 DNA follows: TGTGCCAGCTCCCGCGGTCCCGGTGGAGGTAGAGAAAAACTGTTTTTT. The genes are TRBV18 and TRBJ1-4, with D hard to call. Trimming cost V 6 bases and J 8 bases, with 22 bases left between them. CDR3 size: 16 residues. Germline CDR1 and CDR2: KGHSH and LQKENI.

This chain connects TRBV28 to TRBJ1-2; 8 nucleotides line up with TRBD1. V lost 8 bases to trimming and J lost 6 bases; unmatched junction nucleotides: 5. The CDR3 length is 12 residues. From germline, CDR1 is MDHEN and CDR2 SYDVKM. CDR3 DNA: TGTGCCAGCGAGGGACAGGTGGATGGCTACACCTTC. This codes for CASEGQVDGYTF.

This sequence joins TRBV4-2 and TRBJ2-7; TRBD2 aligns across 7 bases. The CDR3 runs 16 residues. Germline V gene sequence: CDR1 LGHNA, CDR2 YNFKEQ. Trimming took 3 bases from V and 5 from J; bases not matched to a gene: 13. CDR3 nucleotide sequence: TGTGCCAGCAGCCAGGGCGTGGGGACCCGGGGGGACGAGCAGTACTTC. This encodes CASSQGVGTRGDEQYF.

The chain uses TRBV6-2 or TRBV6-3 and TRBJ2-2; 9 nucleotides match TRBD1. V shed 5 bases, J shed 8 bases, and the junction held 12 bases outside the gene matches. Germline V CDR1 and CDR2: MNHEY, SVGEGT. This CDR3 comprises 16 residues. CDR3 sequence (DNA): TGTGCCAGCAGTCGGACGACAGGGGGGATTATAGGGGAGCTGTTTTTT. Protein product: CASSRTTGGIIGELFF.

This clone has only one observation. This sequence joins TRBV7-9 and TRBJ1-1; D may be TRBD1 (5 bases). V was pared by 3 bases and J by 0 bases, with 8 bases between. Germline V gene data show CDR1 as SEHNR and CDR2 as FQNEAQ (reference sequence). The CDR3 loop spans 14 amino acids. CDR3 bases: TGTGCCAGCAGCTTCGGGGGGATGAACACTGAAGCTTTCTTT. Its translation: CASSFGGMNTEAFF.

This clone was seen a handful of times. This sequence joins TRBV28 and TRBJ1-5, with 7 bases matching TRBD1. The germline V gene encodes CDR1 MDHEN and CDR2 SYDVKM. The CDR3 is made up of 14 amino acids. V was pared by 2 bases and J by 2 bases, with 0 bases of the junction left unmatched. The CDR3 loop reads CASSLDRGNQPQHF. The DNA of the CDR3 is TGTGCCAGCAGTTTAGACAGGGGCAATCAGCCCCAGCATTTT.

This rearrangement joins TRBV9 to TRBJ1-2; the D is unclear. The V gene's germline CDR1 is SGDLS and CDR2 YYNGEE. The CDR3 has 14 amino acids. Trimming stripped 3 bases from V and 2 bases from J, with 11 bases between. The CDR3 loop reads CASSATLDNYGYTF. The CDR3 DNA reads as TGTGCCAGCAGCGCGACTCTAGACAACTATGGCTACACCTTC. Based on the CDR3 plus reference TRBV9 and TRBJ1-2, the full variable domain is DSGVTQTPKHLITATGQRVTLRCSPRSGDLSVYWYQQSLDQGLQFLIQYYNGEERAKGNILERFSAQQFPDLHSELNLSSLELGDSALYFCASSATLDNYGYTFGSGTRLTVV.

This clone was seen a single time. The chain uses TRBV2 and TRBJ1-4; D is ambiguous. CDR3 length equals 15 residues. Trimming shortened V by 6 bases and J by 4 bases, and 15 bases separated the two germline ends. Germline assignment: CDR1 SNHLY and CDR2 FYNNEI. The CDR3, as DNA: TGTGCCAGCAGCACGGAGGCCACAGTTAATGAAAAACTGTTTTTT. It translates to CASSTEATVNEKLFF.

This clone showed up just once. V and J are TRBV29-1 and TRBJ2-2; weak D call: TRBD2 (5 bases). CDR3 length equals 12 residues. Trimming cost V 6 bases and J 1 base, with 6 bases left between them. Germline lookup yields CDR1 SQVTM and CDR2 ANQGSEA. The CDR3: CSVGGNTGELFF. The CDR3 coding sequence is TGCAGCGTAGGAGGGAACACCGGGGAGCTGTTTTTT.

The chain combines TRBV3-1 (or the pseudogene TRBV3-2) with TRBJ2-2, with a possible D match to TRBD1 (6 bases). The V end lost 5 bases, the J end lost 0 bases, and 16 bases lay between the germline ends. The CDR3 covers 17 residues. Germline V gene lookup returns CDR1 LGHDT and CDR2 YNNKEL (reference sequence). The CDR3 bases are TGTGCCAGCAGCAGACGAACCGGGACATCGAACACCGGGGAGCTGTTTTTT. It yields the protein CASSRRTGTSNTGELFF.

The chain combines TRBV6-5 with TRBJ2-6; 10 bases are shared with TRBD1. The length of the CDR3 is 15 residues. Germline trimming cut 6 bases from V and 3 bases from J; bases unmatched to any gene: 2. CDR1 and CDR2 (germline): MNHEY, SVGAGI. CDR3 protein: CASSRDRGGANVLTF. In DNA form, the CDR3 reads TGTGCCAGCAGCCGGGACAGGGGTGGGGCCAACGTCCTGACTTTC.

This clone was picked up one time. The chain joins TRBV6-2 or TRBV6-3 to TRBJ2-2, with 8 bases identical to TRBD1. Germline CDR1 is MNHEY and CDR2 is SVGEGT. This CDR3 is built from 16 residues. Trimming cost V 3 bases and J 4 bases; bases outside gene matches: 7. This CDR3 reads CASSYSRGRITGELFF. CDR3 coding DNA: TGTGCCAGCAGTTATAGCAGGGGGCGTATCACCGGGGAGCTGTTTTTT.

This clone was detected a few times. The chain employs TRBV7-2 and TRBJ1-5; D unclear. Germline loops: CDR1 SGHTA, CDR2 FQGNSA. This CDR3 comprises 15 residues. V lost 2 bases to trimming and J lost 0 bases, with 8 bases between them. CDR3 region: CASSLTVYSNQPQHF. The CDR3 coding sequence is TGTGCCAGCAGCTTAACAGTCTATAGCAATCAGCCCCAGCATTTT.

The chain joins TRBV27 to TRBJ2-1; D gene unclear. The CDR3 has 13 residues. The V end was cut by 3 bases, the J end by 5 bases, with 8 bases between. Germline-derived CDR1 and CDR2 are MNHEY and SMNVEV (reference sequence). This chain's CDR3 is CASSLLGNNEQFF. DNA for the CDR3: TGTGCCAGCAGTTTGCTTGGCAACAATGAGCAGTTCTTC.

This clone turned up a few times. The gene calls are TRBV9 and TRBJ1-4; 10 nucleotides match TRBD1. V lost 0 bases to trimming and J lost 6 bases; unmatched junction nucleotides: 5. The V gene's germline CDR1 is SGDLS and CDR2 YYNGEE. CDR3 length equals 16 residues. The CDR3 sequence is CASSVGVGQGDEKLFF. The CDR3 DNA reads TGTGCCAGCAGCGTAGGGGTTGGACAGGGGGATGAAAAACTGTTTTTT.

J is TRBJ1-1 and V is TRBV18; D is possibly TRBD1 (6 bases). The CDR3 has 14 residues. Germline V gene sequence: CDR1 KGHSH, CDR2 LQKENI. V dropped 3 bases and J dropped 6 bases, with 14 bases sitting between them. The CDR3 loop is CASSPGQPVSEAFF. The CDR3 nucleotides are TGTGCCAGCTCACCGGGACAACCGGTCTCTGAAGCTTTCTTT. Complete variable domain (other parts from reference TRBV18 and TRBJ1-1): NAGVMQNPRHLVRRRGQEARLRCSPMKGHSHVYWYRQLPEEGLKFMVYLQKENIIDESGMPKERFSAEFPKEGPSILRIQQVVRGDSAAYFCASSPGQPVSEAFFGQGTRLTVV.

In its sample, this clone ranks as medium-sized. The rearrangement joins TRBV27 to TRBJ1-2; TRBD1 matches 9 bases. The length of the CDR3 is 14 residues. Germline CDR1 reads MNHEY; CDR2 reads SMNVEV (reference sequence). The trim removed 8 bases at V and 6 bases at J, leaving 10 bases unmatched. The CDR3, as DNA: TGTGCCAGCGCGATACACAGGGGGCAGAATGGCTACACCTTC. Translated, it gives CASAIHRGQNGYTF.

The rearrangement joins TRBV21-1 to TRBJ2-2; the table's D call of TRBD2 was not tested on the DNA. TRBV21-1 is marked as a pseudogene. The CDR3 length is 21 residues. DNA of the CDR3: TGTGCCAGCAGCAAAGTTCGGGACAGGGGATTAGCGGGAGGTCGGACCGGGGAGCTGTTTTTT. Its translation is CASSKVRDRGLAGGRTGELFF.

The genes are TRBV6-5 and TRBJ1-6, with 7 bases matching TRBD1. Germline V CDR1 and CDR2: MNHEY, SVGAGI. The CDR3 totals 15 residues. J gave up 8 bases and V 0 bases, and 4 bases lay outside the gene matches. The CDR3 is CASSYSTGNDSPLHF. Written as DNA, the CDR3 is TGTGCCAGCAGTTACTCGACAGGGAATGATTCACCCCTCCACTTT.

The chain recombines TRBV18 with TRBJ2-7; TRBD2 aligns across 9 bases. The V segment lost 4 bases and the J segment 0 bases; nucleotides outside the gene matches: 1. This CDR3 comprises 14 residues. Germline values: CDR1 KGHSH, CDR2 LQKENI. This CDR3 is CASSLSGSSYEQYF. The CDR3 DNA follows: TGTGCCAGCTCACTTAGCGGGAGCTCCTACGAGCAGTACTTC. Full variable domain (outside the CDR3, taken from reference TRBV18 and TRBJ2-7): NAGVMQNPRHLVRRRGQEARLRCSPMKGHSHVYWYRQLPEEGLKFMVYLQKENIIDESGMPKERFSAEFPKEGPSILRIQQVVRGDSAAYFCASSLSGSSYEQYFGPGTRLTVT.